This T cell receptor (beta chain) was found in a study of T cell repertoires in cytomegalovirus infection. Study-wide results and caveats: The response measured ex vivo was dominated by TCR beta clonotypes (HLA-C-restricted and CMV-specific).

This clonotype was picked up many times. Its antigen is as yet unknown. MiXCR, applied by TCRdb to the reads, yields one record per CDR3 protein. The top ten hold 1.6% of the sample, which has 200,000 to 300,000 distinct CDR3 sequences, over 9% seen once. Germline V gene data show CDR1 as SGHDT and CDR2 as YYEEEE. The CDR3 is 17 residues long. Trimming removed 3 bases at V and 4 bases at J, with 22 bases between. The chain couples TRBV5-6 to TRBJ2-5; tentative D call: TRBD2 (6 bases). The origin of this receptor is a human donor in good health (CMV status not recorded). Some clones in this sample may be carry-over from other donors' samples. Material for sequencing was PBMCs. The CDR3 reads CASSYAGGGTQRETQYF. DNA for the CDR3: TGTGCCAGCAGCTATGCTGGCGGCGGGACTCAACGAGAGACCCAGTACTTC.